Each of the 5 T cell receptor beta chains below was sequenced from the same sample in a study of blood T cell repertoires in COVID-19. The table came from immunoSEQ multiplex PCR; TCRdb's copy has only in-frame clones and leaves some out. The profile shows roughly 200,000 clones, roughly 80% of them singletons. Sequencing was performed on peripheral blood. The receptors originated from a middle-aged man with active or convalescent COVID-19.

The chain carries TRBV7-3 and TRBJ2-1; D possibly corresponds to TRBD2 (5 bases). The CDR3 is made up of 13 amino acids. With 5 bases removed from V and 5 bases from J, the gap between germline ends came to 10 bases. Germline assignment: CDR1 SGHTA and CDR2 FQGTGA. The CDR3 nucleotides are TGTGCCAGCAGCCATCCGGGAAACAATGAGCAGTTCTTC. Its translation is CASSHPGNNEQFF.

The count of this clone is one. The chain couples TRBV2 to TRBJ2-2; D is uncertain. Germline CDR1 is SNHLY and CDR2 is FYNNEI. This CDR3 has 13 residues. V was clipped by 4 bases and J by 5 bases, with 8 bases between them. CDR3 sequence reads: CASSGYGTGELFF. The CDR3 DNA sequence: TGTGCCAGCAGTGGTTACGGTACCGGGGAGCTGTTTTTT.

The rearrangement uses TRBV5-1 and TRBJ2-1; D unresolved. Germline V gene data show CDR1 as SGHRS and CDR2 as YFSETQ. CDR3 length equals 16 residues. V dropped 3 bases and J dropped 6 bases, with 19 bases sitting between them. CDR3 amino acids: CASSSNRHKPANEQFF. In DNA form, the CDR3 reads TGCGCCAGCAGCTCCAATAGACACAAGCCGGCCAATGAGCAGTTCTTC.

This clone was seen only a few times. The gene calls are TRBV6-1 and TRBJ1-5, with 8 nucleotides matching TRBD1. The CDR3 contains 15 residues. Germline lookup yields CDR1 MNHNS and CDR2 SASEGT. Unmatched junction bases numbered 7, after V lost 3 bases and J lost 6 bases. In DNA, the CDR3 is TGTGCCAGCAGTGACGCCAGGGGGCGCAGTCAGCCCCAGCATTTT. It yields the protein CASSDARGRSQPQHF.

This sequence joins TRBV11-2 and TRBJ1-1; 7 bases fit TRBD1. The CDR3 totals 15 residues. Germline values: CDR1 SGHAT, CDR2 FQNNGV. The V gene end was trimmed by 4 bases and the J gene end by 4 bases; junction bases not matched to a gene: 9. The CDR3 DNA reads TGTGCCAGCAGCTCTTGGACAGGTTCGATCACTGAAGCTTTCTTT. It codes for CASSSWTGSITEAFF.